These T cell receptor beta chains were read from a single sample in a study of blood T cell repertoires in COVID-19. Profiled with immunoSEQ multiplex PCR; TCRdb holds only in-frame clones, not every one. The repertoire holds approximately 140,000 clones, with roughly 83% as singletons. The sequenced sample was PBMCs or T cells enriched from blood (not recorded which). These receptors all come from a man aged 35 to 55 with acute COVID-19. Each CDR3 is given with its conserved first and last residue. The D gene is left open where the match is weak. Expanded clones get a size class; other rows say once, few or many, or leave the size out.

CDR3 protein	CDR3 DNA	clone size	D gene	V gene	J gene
CASSYSWRERTDTQYF	TGTGCCAGCAGTTACTCCTGGCGGGAGCGCACAGATACGCAGTATTTT	-	TRBD2	TRBV6-2/TRBV6-3	TRBJ2-3
CAWSGRGETQYF	TGTGCCTGGAGTGGCAGGGGAGAGACCCAGTACTTC	-	-	TRBV30	TRBJ2-5
CASSLASGMSYEQYF	TGTGCCAGCAGCTTAGCGTCAGGAATGTCCTACGAGCAGTACTTC	-	-	TRBV7-9	TRBJ2-7
CASSLLSDSYNEQFF	TGCGCCAGCAGCTTGTTGAGCGACTCCTACAATGAGCAGTTCTTC	-	-	TRBV5-1	TRBJ2-1
CASSSYEAVNIQYF	TGTGCCAGCAGCTCTTATGAGGCAGTAAACATTCAGTACTTC	-	-	TRBV5-5	TRBJ2-4
CASSRLAGADYNEQFF	TGCGCCAGCAGCCGCCTAGCGGGAGCGGACTACAATGAGCAGTTCTTC	-	TRBD2	TRBV4-1	TRBJ2-1
CAIPKRGGDPYEQYF	TGTGCCATCCCCAAAAGAGGAGGGGACCCCTACGAGCAGTACTTC	-	-	TRBV21-1	TRBJ2-7
CASSPIDGSYEQYF	TGCGCCAGCAGCCCTATCGACGGGTCCTACGAGCAGTACTTC	-	-	TRBV4-1	TRBJ2-7
CASSDSRRGPNYGYTF	TGTGCCAGCAGTGACTCGCGGAGGGGTCCTAACTATGGCTACACCTTC	-	-	TRBV6-4	TRBJ1-2
CAWSSQGMNTEAFF	TGTGCCTGGAGTTCACAGGGGATGAACACTGAAGCTTTCTTT	few	TRBD1	TRBV30	TRBJ1-1